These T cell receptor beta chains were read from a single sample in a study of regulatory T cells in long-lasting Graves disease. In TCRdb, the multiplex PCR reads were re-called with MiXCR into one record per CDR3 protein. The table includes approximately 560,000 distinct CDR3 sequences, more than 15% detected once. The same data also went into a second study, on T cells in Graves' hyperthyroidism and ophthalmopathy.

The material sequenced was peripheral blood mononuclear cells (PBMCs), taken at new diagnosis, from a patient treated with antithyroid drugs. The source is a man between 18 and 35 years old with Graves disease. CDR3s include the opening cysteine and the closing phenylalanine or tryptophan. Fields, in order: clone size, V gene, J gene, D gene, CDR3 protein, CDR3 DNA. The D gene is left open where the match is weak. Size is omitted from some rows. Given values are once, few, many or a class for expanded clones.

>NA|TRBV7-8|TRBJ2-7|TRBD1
CASAPGRQGAREQYF
TGTGCCAGCGCCCCCGGTCGGCAGGGGGCGAGGGAGCAGTACTTC
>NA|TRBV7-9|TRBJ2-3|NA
CASSPPVGATADTQYF
TGTGCCAGCAGCCCGCCGGTGGGAGCCACGGCGGATACGCAGTATTTT
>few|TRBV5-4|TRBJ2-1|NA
CASSLQVNEQFF
TGTGCCAGCAGCTTGCAGGTCAATGAGCAGTTCTTC
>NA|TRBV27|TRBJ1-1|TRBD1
CASSYAGGLNTEAFF
TGTGCCAGCAGTTATGCAGGGGGCTTGAACACTGAAGCTTTCTTT
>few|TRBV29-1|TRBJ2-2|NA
CSVARGANTGELFF
TGCAGCGTTGCCCGGGGCGCCAACACCGGGGAGCTGTTTTTT
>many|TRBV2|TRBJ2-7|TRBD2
CASGGLAGFSYEQYF
TGTGCCAGCGGGGGACTAGCGGGTTTCTCCTACGAGCAGTACTTC
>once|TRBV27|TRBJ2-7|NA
CASSSRDASYEQYF
TGTGCCAGCAGCTCACGGGACGCCTCCTACGAGCAGTACTTC
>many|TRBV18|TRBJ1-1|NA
CASSPGPRTEAFF
TGTGCCAGCTCACCGGGGCCCCGAACTGAAGCTTTCTTT
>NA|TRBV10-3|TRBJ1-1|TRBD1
CAIGQGASTEAFF
TGTGCCATCGGGCAGGGGGCCAGCACTGAAGCTTTCTTT
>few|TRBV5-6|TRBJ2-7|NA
CASSLEDRRSYEQYF
TGTGCCAGCAGCTTGGAAGATAGGAGGTCCTACGAGCAGTACTTC
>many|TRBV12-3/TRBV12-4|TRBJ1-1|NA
CASSDTDLNTEAFF
TGTGCCAGCAGTGACACGGACTTGAACACTGAAGCTTTCTTT
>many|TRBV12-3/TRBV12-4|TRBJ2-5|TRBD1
CASSPIGTGQETQYF
TGTGCCAGCAGTCCCATAGGGACAGGGCAAGAGACCCAGTACTTC
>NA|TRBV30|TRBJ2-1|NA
CAWSVDWAGHNEQFF
TGTGCCTGGAGTGTCGACTGGGCGGGGCACAATGAGCAGTTCTTC
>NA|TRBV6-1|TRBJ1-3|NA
CASSDFAGSGNTIYF
TGTGCCAGCAGTGATTTTGCCGGCTCTGGAAACACCATATATTTT
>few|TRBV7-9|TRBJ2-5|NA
CASSLVVSMETQYF
TGTGCCAGCAGCTTAGTGGTTAGCATGGAGACCCAGTACTTC
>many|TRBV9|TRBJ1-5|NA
CASSATDHQPQHF
TGTGCCAGCAGCGCGACAGACCATCAGCCCCAGCATTTT
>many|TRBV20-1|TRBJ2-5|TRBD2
CGGSGRETQYF
TGCGGGGGTAGCGGGAGGGAGACCCAGTACTTC
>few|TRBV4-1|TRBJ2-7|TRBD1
CASSHPTGGGYEQYF
TGCGCCAGCAGCCACCCCACAGGGGGCGGCTACGAGCAGTACTTC
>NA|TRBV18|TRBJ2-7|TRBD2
CASSPYSSGPSGLLYGQYF
TGTGCCAGCTCACCATATTCCTCGGGCCCTAGCGGGCTATTGTACGGGCAGTACTTC
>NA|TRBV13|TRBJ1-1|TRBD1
CASSFYGGQAAVGRSAVATEAFF
TGTGCCAGCAGCTTTTATGGGGGACAGGCTGCTGTGGGAAGGTCTGCTGTGGCCACTGAAGCTTTCTTT
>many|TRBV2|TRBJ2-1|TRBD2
CASSQPATGLYYNEQFF
TGTGCCAGCAGTCAACCTGCAACGGGACTATACTACAATGAGCAGTTCTTC
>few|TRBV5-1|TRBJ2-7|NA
CASSFRGSEQYF
TGCGCCAGCAGCTTCAGGGGCAGCGAGCAGTACTTC
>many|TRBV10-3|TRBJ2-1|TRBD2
CAISESLAGAGDEQFF
TGTGCCATCAGTGAGTCGTTAGCGGGAGCAGGAGATGAGCAGTTCTTC
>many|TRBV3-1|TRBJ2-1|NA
CASSQGPTPPEQFF
TGTGCCAGCAGCCAGGGCCCCACACCCCCTGAGCAGTTCTTC
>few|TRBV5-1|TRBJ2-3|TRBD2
CASTLGRATDTQYF
TGTGCCAGCACCTTAGGGAGGGCCACAGATACGCAGTATTTT
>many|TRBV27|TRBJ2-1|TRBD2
CASSLLGLAGVVSEQFF
TGTGCCAGCAGTCTCCTAGGACTAGCGGGAGTGGTTAGTGAGCAGTTCTTC
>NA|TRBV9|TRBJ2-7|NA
CASSVVQGMENEQYF
TGTGCCAGCAGCGTAGTGCAGGGCATGGAGAACGAGCAGTACTTC
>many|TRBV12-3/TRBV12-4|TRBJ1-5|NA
CASSLFGEYSNQPQHF
TGTGCCAGCAGTTTATTTGGGGAATATAGCAATCAGCCCCAGCATTTT
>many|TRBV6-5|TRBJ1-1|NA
CASSYSAMNTEAFF
TGTGCCAGCAGTTACTCAGCCATGAACACTGAAGCTTTCTTT
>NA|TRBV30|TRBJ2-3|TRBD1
CACQGTGADTQYF
TGTGCCTGCCAGGGGACAGGCGCAGATACGCAGTATTTT
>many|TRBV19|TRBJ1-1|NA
CASSPAGFGSEAFF
TGTGCCAGCAGTCCCGCCGGGTTTGGCTCTGAAGCTTTCTTT
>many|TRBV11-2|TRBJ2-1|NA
CASSLEPRGYNEQFF
TGTGCCAGCAGCTTAGAACCACGGGGCTACAATGAGCAGTTCTTC
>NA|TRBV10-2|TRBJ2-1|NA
CATQKLPGSYNEQFF
TGCGCCACGCAGAAACTCCCGGGGTCCTACAATGAGCAGTTCTTC
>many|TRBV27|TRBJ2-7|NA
CASSPDDLGYEQYF
TGTGCCAGCAGCCCAGATGACTTAGGCTACGAGCAGTACTTC
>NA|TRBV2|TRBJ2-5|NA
CASSYGGREETQYF
TGTGCCAGCAGTTATGGTGGAAGGGAAGAGACCCAGTACTTC
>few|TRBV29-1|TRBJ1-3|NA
CSVEAGAVPLSGNTIYF
TGCAGCGTTGAAGCGGGGGCAGTCCCCCTCTCTGGAAACACCATATATTTT
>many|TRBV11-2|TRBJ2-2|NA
CASSWGGTGELFF
TGTGCCAGCAGCTGGGGAGGCACCGGGGAGCTGTTTTTT
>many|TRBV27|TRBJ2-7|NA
CASSLYLASYEQYF
TGTGCCAGCAGTTTGTACCTAGCGTCCTACGAGCAGTACTTC
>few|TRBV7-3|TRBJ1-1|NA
CASSLSQGSTEAFF
TGCGCCAGCAGCTTGAGCCAGGGGAGCACTGAAGCTTTCTTT
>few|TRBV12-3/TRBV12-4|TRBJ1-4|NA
CASRRGSGNEKLFF
TGTGCCAGCCGTAGGGGGTCGGGTAATGAAAAACTGTTTTTT
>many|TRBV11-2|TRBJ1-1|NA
CASSLSAGNTEAFF
TGTGCCAGCAGTTTATCGGCCGGGAACACTGAAGCTTTCTTT
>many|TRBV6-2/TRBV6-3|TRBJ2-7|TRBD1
CASRSDRGYEQYF
TGTGCCAGCAGAAGCGACAGGGGGTACGAGCAGTACTTC
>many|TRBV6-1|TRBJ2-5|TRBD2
CASRPTSGRLPKETQYF
TGTGCCAGCAGGCCAACTAGCGGGAGATTGCCAAAGGAGACCCAGTACTTC
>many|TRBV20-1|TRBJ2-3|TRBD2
CSAPSPLSGRGGTDTQYF
TGCAGTGCCCCTAGTCCCCTCAGCGGGAGAGGGGGCACAGATACGCAGTATTTT
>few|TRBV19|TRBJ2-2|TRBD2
CASSIGFGTTLANTGELFF
TGTGCCAGTAGTATAGGTTTTGGGACTACCCTCGCGAACACCGGGGAGCTGTTTTTT
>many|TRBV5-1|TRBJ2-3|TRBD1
CASSMGQGAFGDTQYF
TGCGCCAGCAGCATGGGACAGGGGGCATTTGGAGATACGCAGTATTTT
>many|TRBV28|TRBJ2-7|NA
CASRYGYEQYF
TGTGCCAGCAGGTATGGCTACGAGCAGTACTTC
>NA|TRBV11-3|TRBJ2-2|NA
CASSPPRGDGTGELFF
TGTGCCAGCAGCCCTCCTCGCGGGGATGGTACCGGGGAGCTGTTTTTT
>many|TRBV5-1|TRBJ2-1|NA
CASSLVRDSYNEQFF
TGCGCCAGCAGCTTGGTGCGCGACAGCTACAATGAGCAGTTCTTC
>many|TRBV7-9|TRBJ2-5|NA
CASSLVASQETQYF
TGTGCCAGCAGCTTAGTAGCCAGCCAAGAGACCCAGTACTTC
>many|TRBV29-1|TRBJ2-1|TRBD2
CSVGLGLAGSSEQFF
TGCAGCGTTGGCCTGGGACTAGCGGGTTCGAGTGAGCAGTTCTTC
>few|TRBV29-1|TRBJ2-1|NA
CSPVGRGGSQFF
TGCAGCCCCGTGGGGAGGGGGGGGTCGCAGTTCTTC
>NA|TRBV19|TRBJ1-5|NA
CASSIHDSNQPQHF
TGTGCCAGTAGTATTCACGATAGCAATCAGCCCCAGCATTTT
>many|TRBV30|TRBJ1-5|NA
CAWTEKGGQPQHF
TGTGCCTGGACGGAGAAGGGAGGTCAGCCCCAGCATTTT
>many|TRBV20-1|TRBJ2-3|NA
CSARVYDRTGTDTQYF
TGCAGTGCTAGGGTGTACGACCGGACGGGCACAGATACGCAGTATTTT
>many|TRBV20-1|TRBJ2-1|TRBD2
CSASSGRSAYNEQFF
TGCAGTGCTAGTAGCGGGAGGTCGGCCTACAATGAGCAGTTCTTC
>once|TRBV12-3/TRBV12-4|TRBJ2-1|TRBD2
CASSLTRRGLAGGNEQFF
TGTGCCAGCAGCTTAACGAGGCGGGGACTAGCGGGAGGGAATGAGCAGTTCTTC